This T cell receptor beta chain is drawn from a study of shared clonotypes between healthy human individuals. CD45RO-negative CD8 cells positively selected for CCR7 made up the naive population, which excluded terminally differentiated effector memory CD45RA+ cells. Sequenced by immunoSEQ multiplex PCR; TCRdb stores in-frame clones only, minus some. The table lists around 550,000 clones, approximately 95% of them singletons, with over 0.095% in the top ten. The CDR3 has 15 residues. Trimming at V came to 2 bases and at J to 3 bases, leaving 4 bases not matched to a gene. The germline gives CDR1 SGDLS, CDR2 YYNGEE.

The clonotype comes from a woman in her thirties in good health. The sample was naive CD8+ T cells sorted from blood. The chain uses TRBV9 and TRBJ2-2, with TRBD2 matching 7 bases. CDR3 loop: CASSVRSGDTGELFF. In nucleotides, the CDR3 is TGTGCCAGCAGCGTTCGAAGCGGGGACACCGGGGAGCTGTTTTTT.